This TCR beta chain is from a study of blood T cells in healthy people across ages. Notes on the study in general: Both higher diversity and more naive CD4+ cells marked long-lived donors when set against aged donors.

This clonotype was detected only a few times. The antigen remains undetermined. Trimming stripped 3 bases from V and 4 bases from J, with 13 bases between. The germline V gene encodes CDR1 SGDLS and CDR2 YYNGEE. CDR3 size: 14 residues. Alongside a J-beta primer mix, a sample-barcoded 5' primer served in a second PCR lasting about 7 to 12 cycles. Through a template-switch adaptor with 12 random nucleotides, each cDNA molecule received a tag. TCRdb reprocessed the 5' RACE reads with MiXCR, giving one entry per CDR3 protein. The repertoire holds 1,800,000 or so distinct CDR3 sequences, with around 42% as singletons. Isolation recovered at least 6 million PBMCs from every sample. Total RNA extraction produced at least 6 micrograms (per sample) for the study.

The specimen was blood. This chain links TRBV9 with TRBJ1-2, with no clear D. This receptor was obtained from a human donor in good health. CDR3 coding DNA: TGTGCCAGCAGCGCCTCCGGGATCCTCTATGGCTACACCTTC. Protein: CASSASGILYGYTF.